This T cell receptor beta chain was sequenced in a study of T cells in Graves' hyperthyroidism and ophthalmopathy. Study details: Peripheral blood specimens were obtained at initial diagnosis, prior to any treatment. Study outcomes and limitations: Most thyroid clonotypes expanded above 0.001 appeared in blood too.

This clonotype was seen many times. Antigen: not known. It was RNA transcripts that yielded the amplified TCR beta CDR3 regions. When the TCR CDR3 underwent first-round RT-PCR, the HTBI primer set was used. Using its own MiXCR run on the multiplex PCR reads, TCRdb lists one record per CDR3 protein. Here the sample spans fewer than 650,000 distinct CDR3 sequences, more than 11% being singletons. The authors took PBMCs from 7.5 to 10 ml fresh peripheral blood. V lost 3 bases and J 11 bases, leaving 16 bases between the germline ends. Germline V gene data show CDR1 as GTSNPN and CDR2 as SVGIG (reference sequence). This CDR3 is 12 amino acids long.

Material: blood. This clonotype was obtained from a woman under 40 with Graves' hyperthyroidism that later progressed to Graves' ophthalmopathy. J is TRBJ1-1 and V is TRBV30, with D possibly TRBD1 on 6 matching bases. The CDR3 region has the DNA TGTGCCTGGAGCGGTACAGGGATCTCTGCTTTCTTT. Its protein is CAWSGTGISAFF. The whole variable domain, remainder taken from reference TRBV30 and TRBJ1-1, is SQTIHQWPATLVQPVGSPLSLECTVEGTSNPNLYWYRQAAGRGLQLLFYSVGIGQISSEVPQNLSASRPQDRQFILSSKKLLLSDSGFYLCAWSGTGISAFFGQGTRLTVV.